Following are 9 T cell receptor beta chains from one sample sequenced in a study of blood T cells in healthy people across ages (dated by TCRdb to 2015 to 2017). The method behind the library was 5' RACE. Sequencing used an Illumina HiSeq 2500. A second about 7 to 12 cycle PCR used a sample-barcoded 5' primer and a J-beta primer mix. The public reads were reprocessed in TCRdb via fastp at Q25 and MiXCR, keeping in-frame beta chains. Duplicate CDR3 protein sequences are folded into a single record with the most common DNA and genes. This sample comprises around 790,000 distinct CDR3 sequences, around 45% of them detected only once. The biggest ten clones account for under 20% of the sample. Sequenced input: blood. These receptors all come from a man in his 60s in good health.

This clonotype was detected ten times or more. V is TRBV6-5 and J is TRBJ1-2; tentatively, D is TRBD1 (5 bases). This CDR3 is 15 amino acids long. V was cut by 0 bases and J by 6 bases, with 14 bases left in between. CDR1 is MNHEY and CDR2 is SVGAGI in the germline V gene. The CDR3 region is CASSYSQGRPNGYTF. The CDR3 DNA follows: TGTGCCAGCAGTTACTCGCAGGGAAGGCCAAATGGCTACACCTTC.

V and J are TRBV12-3 or TRBV12-4 and TRBJ2-2; 7 nucleotides match TRBD2. With 3 bases clipped from V and 1 base from J, the junction kept 5 bases outside the gene matches. The CDR3 has 16 residues. The CDR3 DNA reads as TGTGCCAGCAGTTTGGGGCGGGAGCAGAACACCGGGGAGCTGTTTTTT. As protein: CASSLGREQNTGELFF.

The V and J genes are TRBV29-1 and TRBJ2-1; the match to TRBD1 covers 7 bases. CDR3 length: 15 amino acids. In germline, CDR1 is SQVTM, CDR2 ANQGSEA. Unmatched junction bases numbered 12, after V lost 6 bases and J lost 4 bases. The CDR3 loop reads CSVLGQVRIYNEQFF. Here the CDR3 DNA reads TGCAGCGTGCTCGGACAGGTCCGAATTTACAATGAGCAGTTCTTC.

This chain joins TRBV7-2 and TRBJ1-1; TRBD1 agrees at 7 bases. After removal of 5 bases from V and 4 bases from J, the junction contained 10 bases not matched to a gene. The CDR3 is made up of 15 amino acids. CDR1 SGHTA and CDR2 FQGNSA come from the germline V gene. In DNA form, the CDR3 reads TGTGCCAGCAGCGTAGAACACCAGGGGGTCACTGAAGCTTTCTTT. This encodes CASSVEHQGVTEAFF.

In its sample, this clonotype was seen a few times. The rearrangement joins TRBV6-2 or TRBV6-3 to TRBJ2-3, with no clear D. The CDR3 length is 12 residues. Trimming cost V 5 bases and J 3 bases, with 6 bases left between them. The germline V gene encodes CDR1 MNHEY and CDR2 SVGEGT. The CDR3 loop reads CASSTVTDTQYF. CDR3 bases: TGTGCCAGCAGTACAGTGACAGATACGCAGTATTTT.

This clonotype was seen ten or more times. The gene calls are TRBV9 and TRBJ2-5; weak D call: TRBD1 (6 bases). The V end was cut by 3 bases, the J end by 1 base, with 13 bases between. This CDR3 spans 15 amino acids. Germline CDR1 is SGDLS and CDR2 is YYNGEE. In DNA, the CDR3 is TGTGCCAGCAGCGCCTACCAGGACAGCCAAGAGACCCAGTACTTC. Amino acid sequence: CASSAYQDSQETQYF.

This clonotype was counted only a few times. The chain has TRBV5-5 and TRBJ2-5; no clear D. Germline loops: CDR1 SGHKS, CDR2 YYEKEE (reference sequence). V lost 1 base and J lost 2, with 12 bases in between. CDR3 length: 15 amino acids. CDR3 residues: CASSLRPEKQETQYF. The CDR3 region has the DNA TGTGCCAGCAGCTTGCGTCCAGAGAAACAAGAGACCCAGTACTTC.

The chain couples TRBV7-6 to TRBJ2-5; tentative D call: TRBD2 (7 bases). CDR3 size: 15 residues. Germline V lookup: CDR1 SGHVS, CDR2 FNYEAQ. Trimming removed 1 base at V and 1 base at J, with 10 bases between. CDR3 DNA sequence: TGTGCCAGCAGCTTAGGCGGGGGCATCCAAGAGACCCAGTACTTC. This codes for CASSLGGGIQETQYF.

The chain has TRBV20-1 and TRBJ1-2; TRBD1 aligns across 7 bases. The V gene's germline CDR1 is DFQATT and CDR2 SNEGSKA (reference sequence). This CDR3 region has 12 residues. V lost 8 bases to trimming and J lost 7 bases; unmatched junction nucleotides: 10. The CDR3 nucleotides are TGCAGTACTGAGGGGGCCGTGTCTGGCTACACCTTC. Its protein product is CSTEGAVSGYTF.